This T cell receptor (beta chain) was recovered during a study of tumor-infiltrating lymphocytes in primary liver carcinoma. General study points: The 250 largest clones made up significantly more of tumor than blood repertoires (p = 0.039). Tumor-adjacent and tumor-blood pairs showed less overlap than tumor region pairs.

Germline DNA was also extracted, while the blood RNA originated from unsorted whole blood. With regard to this clonotype: What it recognizes is unknown. With a much larger clone just one base away, this may be a read error.

This CDR3 has 14 residues. CDR1 is MNHNY, CDR2 SVGAGI, per germline (reference sequence). A primer in the constant region served to generate TCR beta cDNA from approximately 460 ng of total RNA. Employing slightly modified ARM-PCR, three nested multiplex PCR rounds were run, and these gave rise to the TCR beta libraries. Both of the initial two PCR rounds ran for about 9 cycles and employed TRBV1-TRBV30 forward primers alongside a C-beta reverse primer. TCRdb redid the calling of the multiplex PCR reads with MiXCR, one entry per CDR3 protein. Counted here are approximately 330,000 distinct CDR3 sequences, roughly two thirds occurring once; the ten biggest clones make up about 6%.

The sequencing sample was made of peripheral blood. This receptor was identified in a man between 35 and 55 years old with primary liver carcinoma and hepatitis B virus infection. The rearrangement joins TRBV6-6 to TRBJ2-3; D is perhaps TRBD1 or TRBD2 (6 bases each). The CDR3 region is CASTPVGGSDTRYF. CDR3 sequence (DNA): TGTGCCAGCACTCCGGTAGGGGGGTCAGATACGCGGTATTTT.